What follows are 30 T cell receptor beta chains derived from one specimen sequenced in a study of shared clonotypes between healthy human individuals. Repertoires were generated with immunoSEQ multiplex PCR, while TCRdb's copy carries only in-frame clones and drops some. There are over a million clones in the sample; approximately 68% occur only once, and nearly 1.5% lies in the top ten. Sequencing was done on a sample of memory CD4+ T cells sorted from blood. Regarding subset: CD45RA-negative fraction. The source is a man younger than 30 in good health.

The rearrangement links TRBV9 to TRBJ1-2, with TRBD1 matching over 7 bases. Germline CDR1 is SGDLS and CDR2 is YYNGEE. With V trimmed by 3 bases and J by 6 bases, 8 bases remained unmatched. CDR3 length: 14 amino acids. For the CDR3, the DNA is TGTGCCAGCAGCGAGACGGCAGGGGGGAATGGCTACACCTTC. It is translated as CASSETAGGNGYTF.

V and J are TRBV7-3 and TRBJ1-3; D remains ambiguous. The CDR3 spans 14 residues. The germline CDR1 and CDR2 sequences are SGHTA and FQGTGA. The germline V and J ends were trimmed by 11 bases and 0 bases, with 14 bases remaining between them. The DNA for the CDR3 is TGTGCCGGTCGGACCCCACTCTCTGGAAACACCATATATTTT. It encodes CAGRTPLSGNTIYF.

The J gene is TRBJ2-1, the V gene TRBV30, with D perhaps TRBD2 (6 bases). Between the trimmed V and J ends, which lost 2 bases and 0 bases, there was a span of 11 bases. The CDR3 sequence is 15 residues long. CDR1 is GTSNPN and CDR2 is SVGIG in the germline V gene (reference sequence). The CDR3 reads CAWSPRRGSYNEQFF. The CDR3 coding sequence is TGTGCCTGGAGTCCCCGGCGGGGCTCCTACAATGAGCAGTTCTTC.

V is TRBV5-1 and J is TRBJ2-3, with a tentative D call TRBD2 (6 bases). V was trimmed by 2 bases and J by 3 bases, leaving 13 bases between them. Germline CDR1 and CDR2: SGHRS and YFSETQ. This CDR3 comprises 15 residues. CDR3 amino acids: CASSFTGRKTDTQYF. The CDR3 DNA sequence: TGCGCCAGCAGCTTCACCGGGAGAAAAACAGATACGCAGTATTTT.

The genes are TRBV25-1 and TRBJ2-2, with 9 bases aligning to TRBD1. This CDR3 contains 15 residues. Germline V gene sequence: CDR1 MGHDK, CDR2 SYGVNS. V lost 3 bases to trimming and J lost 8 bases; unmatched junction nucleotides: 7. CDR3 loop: CASSDRGTGKGELFF. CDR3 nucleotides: TGTGCCAGCAGTGATAGAGGGACAGGGAAGGGGGAGCTGTTTTTT.

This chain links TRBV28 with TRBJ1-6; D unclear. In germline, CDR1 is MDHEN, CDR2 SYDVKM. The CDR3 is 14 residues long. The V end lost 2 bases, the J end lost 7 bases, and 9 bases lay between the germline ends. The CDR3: CASSLLSTNSPLHF. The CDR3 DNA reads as TGTGCCAGCAGTTTACTGAGTACCAATTCACCCCTCCACTTT.

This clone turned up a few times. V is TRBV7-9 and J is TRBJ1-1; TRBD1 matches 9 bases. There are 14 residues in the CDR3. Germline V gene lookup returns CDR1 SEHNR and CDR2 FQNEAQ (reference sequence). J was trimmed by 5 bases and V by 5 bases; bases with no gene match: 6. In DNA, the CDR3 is TGTGCCAGCAGCACTCCCGGGACAGGGACTGAAGCTTTCTTT. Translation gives CASSTPGTGTEAFF.

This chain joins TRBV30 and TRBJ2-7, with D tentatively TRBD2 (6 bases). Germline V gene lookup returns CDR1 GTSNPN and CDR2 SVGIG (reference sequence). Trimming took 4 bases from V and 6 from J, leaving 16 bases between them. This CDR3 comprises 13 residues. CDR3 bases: TGTGCCTGGACTTTAGGAGGGATCGGCGAGCAGTACTTC. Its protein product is CAWTLGGIGEQYF.

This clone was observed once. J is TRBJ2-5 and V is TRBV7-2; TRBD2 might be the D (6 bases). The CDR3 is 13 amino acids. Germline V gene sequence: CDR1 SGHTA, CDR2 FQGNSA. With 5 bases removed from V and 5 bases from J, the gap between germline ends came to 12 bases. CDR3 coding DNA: TGTGCCAGCAGCCCCGGAGGGGTGGAGACCCAGTACTTC. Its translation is CASSPGGVETQYF. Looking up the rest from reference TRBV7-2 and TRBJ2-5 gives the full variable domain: GAGVSQSPSNKVTEKGKDVELRCDPISGHTALYWYRQSLGQGLEFLIYFQGNSAPDKSGLPSDRFSAERTGGSVSTLTIQRTQQEDSAVYLCASSPGGVETQYFGPGTRLLVL.

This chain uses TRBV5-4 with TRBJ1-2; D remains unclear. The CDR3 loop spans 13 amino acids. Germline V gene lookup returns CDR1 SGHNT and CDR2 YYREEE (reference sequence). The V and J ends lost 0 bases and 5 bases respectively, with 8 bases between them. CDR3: CASSLAGIYGYTF. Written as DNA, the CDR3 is TGTGCCAGCAGCTTGGCCGGAATTTATGGCTACACCTTC.

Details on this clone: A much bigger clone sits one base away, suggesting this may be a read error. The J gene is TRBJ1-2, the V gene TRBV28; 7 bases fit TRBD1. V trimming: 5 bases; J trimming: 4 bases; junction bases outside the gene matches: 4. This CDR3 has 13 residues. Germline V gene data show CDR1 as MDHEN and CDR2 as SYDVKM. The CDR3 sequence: CASSNDRVYGYTF. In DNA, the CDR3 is TGTGCCAGCAGTAACGACAGGGTCTATGGCTACACCTTC.

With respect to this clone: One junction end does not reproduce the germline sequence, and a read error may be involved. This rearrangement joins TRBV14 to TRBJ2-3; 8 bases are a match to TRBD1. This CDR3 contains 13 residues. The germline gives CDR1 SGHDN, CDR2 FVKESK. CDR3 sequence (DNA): TGTGCCAGCGGACAGGGAACCACAGGTACGCAGTATTTT. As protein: CASGQGTTGTQYF. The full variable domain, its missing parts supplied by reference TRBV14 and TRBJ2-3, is EAGVTQFPSHSVIEKGQTVTLRCDPISGHDNLYWYRRVMGKEIKFLLHFVKESKQDESGMPNNRFLAERTGGTYSTLKVQPAELEDSGVYFCASGQGTTGTQYFGPGTRLTVL.

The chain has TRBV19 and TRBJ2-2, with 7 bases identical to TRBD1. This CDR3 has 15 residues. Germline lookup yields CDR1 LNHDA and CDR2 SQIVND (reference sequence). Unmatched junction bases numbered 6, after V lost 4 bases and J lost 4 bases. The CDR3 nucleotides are TGTGCCAGTAGTACGACGAGGGGGCCCACCGGGGAGCTGTTTTTT. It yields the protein CASSTTRGPTGELFF.

The CDR3 region has the DNA TGCGCCAGCAGCCAAAGGGGCGGGGGCACCGGGGAGCTGTTTTTT. This codes for CASSQRGGGTGELFF. The rearrangement joins TRBV4-1 to TRBJ2-2; 7 bases agree with TRBD2. V gave up 2 bases and J gave up 4 bases; unmatched junction bases: 4. The length of the CDR3 is 15 residues. Germline CDR1 and CDR2: MGHRA and YSYEKL.

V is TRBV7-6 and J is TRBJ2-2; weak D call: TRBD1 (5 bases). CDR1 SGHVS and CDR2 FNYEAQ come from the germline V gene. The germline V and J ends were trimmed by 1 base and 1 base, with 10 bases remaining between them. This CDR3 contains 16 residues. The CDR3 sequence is CASSLVQGKNTGELFF. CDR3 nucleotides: TGTGCCAGCAGCTTAGTGCAGGGAAAGAACACCGGGGAGCTGTTTTTT.

CDR3 sequence (DNA): TGTGCCAGCAGCTTGGATCGGGACAGTAGGCTGTTTTTT. As protein: CASSLDRDSRLFF. The chain employs TRBV13 and TRBJ2-2; 7 positions match TRBD1. This CDR3 region has 13 residues. CDR1 and CDR2 (germline): PRHDT, FYEKMQ (reference sequence). Germline trimming cut 3 bases from V and 13 bases from J; bases unmatched to any gene: 8.

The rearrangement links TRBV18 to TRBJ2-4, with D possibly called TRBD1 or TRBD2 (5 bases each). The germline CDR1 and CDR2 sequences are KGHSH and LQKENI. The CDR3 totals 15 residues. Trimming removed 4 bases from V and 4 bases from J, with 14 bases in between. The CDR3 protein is CASSLSGTKKNIQYF. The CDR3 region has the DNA TGTGCCAGCTCACTTTCCGGGACCAAAAAAAACATTCAGTACTTC.

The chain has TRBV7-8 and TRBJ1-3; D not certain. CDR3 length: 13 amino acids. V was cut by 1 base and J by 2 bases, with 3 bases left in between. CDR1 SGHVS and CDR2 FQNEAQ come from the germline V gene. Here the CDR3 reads CASSLVAGNTIYF. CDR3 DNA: TGTGCCAGCAGCTTAGTGGCTGGAAACACCATATATTTT.

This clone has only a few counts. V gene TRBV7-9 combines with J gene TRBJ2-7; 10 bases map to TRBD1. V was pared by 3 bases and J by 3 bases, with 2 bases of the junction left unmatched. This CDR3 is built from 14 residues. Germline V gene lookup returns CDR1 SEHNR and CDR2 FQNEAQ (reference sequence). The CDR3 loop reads CASSFGTGVYEQYF. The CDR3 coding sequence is TGTGCCAGCAGCTTTGGGACAGGGGTCTACGAGCAGTACTTC.

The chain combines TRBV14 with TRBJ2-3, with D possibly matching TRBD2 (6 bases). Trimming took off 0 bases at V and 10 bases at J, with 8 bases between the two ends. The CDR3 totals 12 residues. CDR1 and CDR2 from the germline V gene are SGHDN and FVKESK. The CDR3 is CASSQEGTPQYF. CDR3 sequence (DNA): TGTGCCAGCAGCCAAGAGGGGACTCCGCAGTATTTT.

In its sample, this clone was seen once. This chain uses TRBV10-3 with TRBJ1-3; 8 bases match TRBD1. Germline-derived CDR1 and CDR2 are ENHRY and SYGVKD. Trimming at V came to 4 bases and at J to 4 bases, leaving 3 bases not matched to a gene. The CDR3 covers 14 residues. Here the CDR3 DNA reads TGTGCCATCAGTGTGACAGGGGTAGGAAACACCATATATTTT. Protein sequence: CAISVTGVGNTIYF.

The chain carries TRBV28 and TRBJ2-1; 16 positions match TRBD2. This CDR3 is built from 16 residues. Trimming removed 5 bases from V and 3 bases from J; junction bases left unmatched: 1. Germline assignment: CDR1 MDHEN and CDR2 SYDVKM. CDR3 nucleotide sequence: TGTGCCAGCAGTGGGACTAGCGGGAGGGGCTACAATGAGCAGTTCTTC. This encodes CASSGTSGRGYNEQFF.

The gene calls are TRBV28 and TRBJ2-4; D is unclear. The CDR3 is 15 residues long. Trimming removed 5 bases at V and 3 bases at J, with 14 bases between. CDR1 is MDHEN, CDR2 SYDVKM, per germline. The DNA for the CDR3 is TGTGCCAGCAGTGGATGGAGCGATGGCAAAAACATTCAGTACTTC. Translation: CASSGWSDGKNIQYF.

The CDR3 DNA reads TGTGCCAGCAGCTCCCAGAACACTGAAGCTTTCTTT. Encoded protein: CASSSQNTEAFF. The chain links TRBV7-2 to TRBJ1-1; D is uncertain. The CDR3 extends over 12 amino acids. Germline CDR1 reads SGHTA; CDR2 reads FQGNSA. V lost 4 bases and J lost 1, with 4 bases in between. Full variable domain (remainder filled in from reference TRBV7-2 and TRBJ1-1): GAGVSQSPSNKVTEKGKDVELRCDPISGHTALYWYRQSLGQGLEFLIYFQGNSAPDKSGLPSDRFSAERTGGSVSTLTIQRTQQEDSAVYLCASSSQNTEAFFGQGTRLTVV.

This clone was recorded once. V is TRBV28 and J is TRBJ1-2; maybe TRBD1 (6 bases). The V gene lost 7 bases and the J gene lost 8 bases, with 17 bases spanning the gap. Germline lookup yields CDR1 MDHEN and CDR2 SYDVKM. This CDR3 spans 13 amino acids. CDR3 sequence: CASTNNVQGGYTF. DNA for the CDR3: TGTGCCAGCACCAATAACGTACAGGGCGGCTACACCTTC.

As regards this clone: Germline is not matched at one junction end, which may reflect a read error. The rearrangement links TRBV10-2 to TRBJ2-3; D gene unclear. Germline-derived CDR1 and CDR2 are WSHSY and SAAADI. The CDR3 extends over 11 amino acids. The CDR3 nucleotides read TGCGCCAGCAGTGAGTCTCGGGTCGTCAGTTTT. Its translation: CASSESRVVSF.

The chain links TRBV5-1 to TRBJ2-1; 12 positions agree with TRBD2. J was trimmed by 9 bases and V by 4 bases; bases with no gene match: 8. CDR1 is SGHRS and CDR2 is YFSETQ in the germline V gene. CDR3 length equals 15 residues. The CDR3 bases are TGCGCCAGCAGCCTGACTAGCGGGAGTAGGGTTGAGCAGTTCTTC. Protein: CASSLTSGSRVEQFF.

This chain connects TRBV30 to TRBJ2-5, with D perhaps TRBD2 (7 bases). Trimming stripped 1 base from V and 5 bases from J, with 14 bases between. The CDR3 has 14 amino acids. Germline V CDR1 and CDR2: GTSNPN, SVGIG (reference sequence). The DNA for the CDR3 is TGTGCCTGGAGTGACGGGGGCGGGAGTGAGACCCAGTACTTC. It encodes CAWSDGGGSETQYF.

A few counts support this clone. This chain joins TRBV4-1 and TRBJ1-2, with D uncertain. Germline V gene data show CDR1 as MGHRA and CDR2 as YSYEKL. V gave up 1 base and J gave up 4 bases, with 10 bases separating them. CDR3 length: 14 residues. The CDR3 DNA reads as TGCGCCAGCAGCCAAGCCCTGGCGGGCTATGGCTACACCTTC. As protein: CASSQALAGYGYTF.

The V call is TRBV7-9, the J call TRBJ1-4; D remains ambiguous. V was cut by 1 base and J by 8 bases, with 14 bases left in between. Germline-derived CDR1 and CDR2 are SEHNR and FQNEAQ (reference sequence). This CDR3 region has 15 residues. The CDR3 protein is CASSLESGVGEKLFF. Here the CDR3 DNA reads TGTGCCAGCAGCTTAGAATCCGGGGTGGGCGAAAAACTGTTTTTT.